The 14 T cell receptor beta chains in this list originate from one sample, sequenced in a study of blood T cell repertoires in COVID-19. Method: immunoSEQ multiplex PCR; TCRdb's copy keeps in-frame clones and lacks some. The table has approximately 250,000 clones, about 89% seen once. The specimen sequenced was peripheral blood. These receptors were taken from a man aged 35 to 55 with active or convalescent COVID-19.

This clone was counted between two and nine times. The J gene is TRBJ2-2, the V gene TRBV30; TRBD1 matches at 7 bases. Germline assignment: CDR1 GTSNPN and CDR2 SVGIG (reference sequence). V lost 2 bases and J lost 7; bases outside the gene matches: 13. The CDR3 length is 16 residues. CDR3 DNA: TGTGCCTGGAGTATGGGCCCCAAGGGGGCTGGCGGGGAGCTGTTTTTT. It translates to CAWSMGPKGAGGELFF.

The CDR3 spells CASSAWGLGAYNEQFF. The CDR3 DNA follows: TGTGCCAGCAGTGCTTGGGGGCTCGGGGCCTACAATGAGCAGTTCTTC. V gene TRBV6-1 combines with J gene TRBJ2-1, with D perhaps matching TRBD1 (6 bases). CDR1 and CDR2 (germline): MNHNS, SASEGT. V lost 4 bases, J lost 2 bases, and 15 bases lay in between. CDR3 length: 16 residues.

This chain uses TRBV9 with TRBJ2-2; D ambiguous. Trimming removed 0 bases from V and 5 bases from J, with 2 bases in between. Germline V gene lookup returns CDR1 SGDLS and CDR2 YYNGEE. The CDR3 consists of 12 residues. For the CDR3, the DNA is TGTGCCAGCAGCGTAGCTACCGGGGAGCTGTTTTTT. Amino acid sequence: CASSVATGELFF.

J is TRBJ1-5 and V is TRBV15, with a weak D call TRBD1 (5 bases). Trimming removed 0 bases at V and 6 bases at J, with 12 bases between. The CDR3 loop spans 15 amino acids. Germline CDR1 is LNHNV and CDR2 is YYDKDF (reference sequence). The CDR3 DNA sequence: TGTGCCACCAGCAGAGAGGGGCAGGGCTTTCAGCCCCAGCATTTT. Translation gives CATSREGQGFQPQHF.

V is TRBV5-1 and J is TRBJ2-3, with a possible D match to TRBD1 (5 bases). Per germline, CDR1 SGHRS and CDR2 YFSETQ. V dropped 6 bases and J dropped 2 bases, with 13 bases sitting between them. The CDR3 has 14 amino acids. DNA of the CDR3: TGCGCCAGCAAACGTCGACAGTCCACAGATACGCAGTATTTT. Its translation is CASKRRQSTDTQYF.

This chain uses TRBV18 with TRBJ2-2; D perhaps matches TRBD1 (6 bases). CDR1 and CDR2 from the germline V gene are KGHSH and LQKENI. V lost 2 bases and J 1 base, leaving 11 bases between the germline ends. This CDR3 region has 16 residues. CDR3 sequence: CASSPWKGGNTGELFF. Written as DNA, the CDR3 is TGTGCCAGCTCACCATGGAAAGGGGGGAACACCGGGGAGCTGTTTTTT.

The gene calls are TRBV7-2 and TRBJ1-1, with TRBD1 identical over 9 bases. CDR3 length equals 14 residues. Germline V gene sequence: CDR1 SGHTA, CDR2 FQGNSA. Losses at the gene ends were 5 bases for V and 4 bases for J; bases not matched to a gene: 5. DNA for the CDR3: TGTGCCAGCAGCATTACAGGGGGCAGCACTGAAGCTTTCTTT. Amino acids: CASSITGGSTEAFF.

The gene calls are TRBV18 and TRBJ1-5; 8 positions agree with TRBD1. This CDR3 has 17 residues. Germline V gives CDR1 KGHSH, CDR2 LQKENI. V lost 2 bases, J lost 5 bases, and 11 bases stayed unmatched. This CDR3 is CASSPLDRATRDQPQHF. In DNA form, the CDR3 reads TGTGCCAGCTCACCATTGGACAGGGCCACGCGCGATCAGCCCCAGCATTTT.

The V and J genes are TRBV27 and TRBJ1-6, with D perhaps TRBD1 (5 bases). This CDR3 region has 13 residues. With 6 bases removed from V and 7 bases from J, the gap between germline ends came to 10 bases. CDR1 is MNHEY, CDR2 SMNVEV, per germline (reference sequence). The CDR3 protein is CASSARQNSPLHF. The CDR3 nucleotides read TGTGCCAGCAGCGCGAGACAGAATTCACCCCTCCACTTT.

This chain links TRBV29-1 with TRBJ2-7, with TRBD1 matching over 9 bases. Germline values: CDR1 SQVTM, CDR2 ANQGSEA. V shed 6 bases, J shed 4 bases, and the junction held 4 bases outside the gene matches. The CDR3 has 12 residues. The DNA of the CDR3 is TGCAGCGTCACCGGGACAGGGTACGAGCAGTACTTC. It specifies CSVTGTGYEQYF.

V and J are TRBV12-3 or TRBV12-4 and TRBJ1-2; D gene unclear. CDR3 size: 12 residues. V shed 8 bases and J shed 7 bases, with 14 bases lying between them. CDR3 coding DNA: TGTGCCAGCGGCGAGGGAACCACTGGCTACACCTTC. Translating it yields CASGEGTTGYTF.

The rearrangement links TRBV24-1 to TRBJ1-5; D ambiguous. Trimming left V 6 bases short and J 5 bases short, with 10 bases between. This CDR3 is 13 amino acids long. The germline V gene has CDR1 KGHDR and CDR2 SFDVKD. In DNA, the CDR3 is TGTGCCACCAGTCTAGGTTTCGATCAGCCCCAGCATTTT. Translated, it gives CATSLGFDQPQHF.

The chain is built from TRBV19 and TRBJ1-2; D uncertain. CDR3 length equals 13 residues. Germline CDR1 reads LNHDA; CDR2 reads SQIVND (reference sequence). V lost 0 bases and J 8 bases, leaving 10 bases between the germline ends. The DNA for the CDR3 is TGTGCCAGTAGTATAGATCGGGGTGGAGGCTACACCTTC. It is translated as CASSIDRGGGYTF. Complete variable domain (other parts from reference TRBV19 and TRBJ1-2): DGGITQSPKYLFRKEGQNVTLSCEQNLNHDAMYWYRQDPGQGLRLIYYSQIVNDFQKGDIAEGYSVSREKKESFPLTVTSAQKNPTAFYLCASSIDRGGGYTFGSGTRLTVV.

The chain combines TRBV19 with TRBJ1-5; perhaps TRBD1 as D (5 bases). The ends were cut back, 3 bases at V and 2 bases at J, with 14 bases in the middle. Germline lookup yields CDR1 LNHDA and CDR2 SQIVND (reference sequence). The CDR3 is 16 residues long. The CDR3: CASSIDAGSGNQPQHF. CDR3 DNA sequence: TGTGCCAGTAGTATTGACGCAGGGTCAGGCAATCAGCCCCAGCATTTT.